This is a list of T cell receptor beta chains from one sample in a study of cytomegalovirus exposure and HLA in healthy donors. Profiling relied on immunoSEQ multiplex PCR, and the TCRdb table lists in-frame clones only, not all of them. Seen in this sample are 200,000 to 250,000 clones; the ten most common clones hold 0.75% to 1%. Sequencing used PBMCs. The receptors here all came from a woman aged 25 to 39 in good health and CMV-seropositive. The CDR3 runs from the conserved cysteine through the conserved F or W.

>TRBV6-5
CASSFVTGGENYGYTF
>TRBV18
CASSPQGSYEQYF
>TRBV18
CASSPGTAIYNEQFF
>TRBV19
CASSEWTTEAFF
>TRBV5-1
CASSLERGPKLFF
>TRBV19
CASSLDTGTGDGNEQFF
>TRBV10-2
CASSGGQNQPQHF
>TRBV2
CASRAGQSYEQYF
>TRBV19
CASSTWTGNSYGYTF
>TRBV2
CASRLVENQPQHF
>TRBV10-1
CASSDPPIAGGENSPLHF
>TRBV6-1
CASRRTSGSYNEQFF
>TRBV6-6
CASSYWTENTEAFF
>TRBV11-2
CASSYTGRETGELFF
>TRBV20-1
CSAPGTERLYF
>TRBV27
CASSLIGQGRSEAFF
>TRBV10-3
CAISGGSVATNTGELFF
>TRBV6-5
CASTPGGGPSGELFF
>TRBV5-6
CASSQGQGRTDTQYF
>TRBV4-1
CASSWGISRDGYTF
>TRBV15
CATSKYRDSTGELFF
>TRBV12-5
CASGLVLEIMNTEAFF
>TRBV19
CASSALMDLAGGTGELFF
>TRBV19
CASTPEGRGGSYNSPLHF
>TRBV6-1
CASSEAATGDYGYTF
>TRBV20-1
CSRPDNYGYTF
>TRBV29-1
CSVAPSPGTGVPEQFF
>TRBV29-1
CSSQGANYGYTF
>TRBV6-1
CASSEGPGVYEQYF